This TCR beta chain was recovered during a study of blood T cell repertoires in COVID-19. Only one count was recorded for this clone. The assay was immunoSEQ multiplex PCR, and TCRdb's table has in-frame clones only and misses some. The repertoire holds some 130,000 clones, with about 80% as singletons. The sample comprised peripheral blood. The TCR was taken from a man in his 60s with acute or convalescent COVID-19.

The chain's CDR3 is CASSLQGPGQPQHF. In DNA form, the CDR3 reads TGTGCCAGCAGCTTACAGGGGCCAGGACAGCCCCAGCATTTT. V usage is TRBV2 and J usage is TRBJ1-5, with TRBD1 matching over 7 bases. The V gene end was trimmed by 6 bases and the J gene end by 7 bases; junction bases not matched to a gene: 9. Germline CDR1 is SNHLY and CDR2 is FYNNEI. This CDR3 has 14 residues.